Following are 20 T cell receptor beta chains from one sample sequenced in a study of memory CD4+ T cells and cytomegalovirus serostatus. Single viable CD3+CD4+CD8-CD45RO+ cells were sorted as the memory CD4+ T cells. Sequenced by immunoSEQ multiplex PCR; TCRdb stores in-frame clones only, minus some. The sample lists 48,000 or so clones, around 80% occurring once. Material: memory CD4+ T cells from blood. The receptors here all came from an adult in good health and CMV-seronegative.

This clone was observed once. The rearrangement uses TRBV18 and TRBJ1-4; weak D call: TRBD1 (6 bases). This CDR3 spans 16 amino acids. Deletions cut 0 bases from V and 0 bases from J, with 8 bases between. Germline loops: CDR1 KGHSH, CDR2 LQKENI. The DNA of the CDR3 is TGTGCCAGCTCACCACCACAGGGAGCAACTAATGAAAAACTGTTTTTT. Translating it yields CASSPPQGATNEKLFF.

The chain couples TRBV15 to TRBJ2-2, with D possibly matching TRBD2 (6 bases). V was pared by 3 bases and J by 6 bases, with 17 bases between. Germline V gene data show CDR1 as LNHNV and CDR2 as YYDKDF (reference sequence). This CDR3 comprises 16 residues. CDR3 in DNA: TGTGCCACCAGCAGGCCCCCGGGGGTCGGGTCCGGGGAGCTGTTTTTT. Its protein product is CATSRPPGVGSGELFF. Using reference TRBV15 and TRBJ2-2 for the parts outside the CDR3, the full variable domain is DAMVIQNPRYQVTQFGKPVTLSCSQTLNHNVMYWYQQKSSQAPKLLFHYYDKDFNNEADTPDNFQSRRPNTSFCFLDIRSPGLGDTAMYLCATSRPPGVGSGELFFGEGSRLTVL.

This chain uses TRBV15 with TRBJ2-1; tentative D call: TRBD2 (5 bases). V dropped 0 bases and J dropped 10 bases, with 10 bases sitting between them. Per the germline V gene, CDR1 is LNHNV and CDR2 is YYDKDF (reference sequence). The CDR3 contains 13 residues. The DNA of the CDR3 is TGTGCCACCAGCAGAGATCGGACGGGAGAGCAGTTCTTC. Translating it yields CATSRDRTGEQFF.

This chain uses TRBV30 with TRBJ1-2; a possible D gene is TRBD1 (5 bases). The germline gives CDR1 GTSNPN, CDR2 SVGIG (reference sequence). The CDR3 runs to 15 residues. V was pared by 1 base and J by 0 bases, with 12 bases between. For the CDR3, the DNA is TGTGCCTGGAGTGGACAACAGGTAGCTAACTATGGCTACACCTTC. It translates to CAWSGQQVANYGYTF.

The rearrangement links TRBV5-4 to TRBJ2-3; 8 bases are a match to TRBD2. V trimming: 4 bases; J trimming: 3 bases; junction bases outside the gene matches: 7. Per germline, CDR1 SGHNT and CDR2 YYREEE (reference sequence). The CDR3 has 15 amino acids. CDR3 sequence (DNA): TGTGCCAGCAGCGCCCAGCGGGGGACTACAGATACGCAGTATTTT. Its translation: CASSAQRGTTDTQYF.

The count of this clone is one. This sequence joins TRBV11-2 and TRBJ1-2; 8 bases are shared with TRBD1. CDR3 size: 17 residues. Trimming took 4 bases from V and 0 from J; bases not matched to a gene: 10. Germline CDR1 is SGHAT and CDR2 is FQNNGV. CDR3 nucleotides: TGTGCCAGCAGCTCCCTGGGACAGGCATCGTCTAACTATGGCTACACCTTC. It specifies CASSSLGQASSNYGYTF.

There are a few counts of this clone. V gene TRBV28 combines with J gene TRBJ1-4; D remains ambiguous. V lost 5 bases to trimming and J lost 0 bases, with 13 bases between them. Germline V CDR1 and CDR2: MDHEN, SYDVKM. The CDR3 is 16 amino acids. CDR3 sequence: CASSLNPGATNEKLFF. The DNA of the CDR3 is TGTGCCAGCAGTCTCAACCCGGGAGCAACTAATGAAAAACTGTTTTTT.

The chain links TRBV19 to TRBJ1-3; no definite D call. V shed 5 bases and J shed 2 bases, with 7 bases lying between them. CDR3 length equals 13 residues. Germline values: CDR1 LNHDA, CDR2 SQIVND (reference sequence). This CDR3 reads CASSWDTGNTIYF. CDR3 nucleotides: TGTGCCAGTAGTTGGGATACTGGAAACACCATATATTTT.

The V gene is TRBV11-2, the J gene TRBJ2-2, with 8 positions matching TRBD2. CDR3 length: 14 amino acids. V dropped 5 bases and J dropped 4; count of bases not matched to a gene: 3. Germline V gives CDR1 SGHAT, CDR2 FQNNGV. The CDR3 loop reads CASSPGTSTGELFF. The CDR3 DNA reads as TGTGCCAGCAGCCCCGGGACTAGCACCGGGGAGCTGTTTTTT.

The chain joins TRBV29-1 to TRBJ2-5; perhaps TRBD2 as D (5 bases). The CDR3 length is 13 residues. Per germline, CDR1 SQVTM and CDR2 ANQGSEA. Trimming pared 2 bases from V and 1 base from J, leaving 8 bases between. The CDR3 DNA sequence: TGCAGCGTTGAAAGAGGGCCCCAAGAGACCCAGTACTTC. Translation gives CSVERGPQETQYF.

The CDR3: CASSQGLEQYF. The CDR3 nucleotides read TGTGCCAGCAGCCAGGGCCTCGAGCAGTACTTC. This chain uses TRBV6-5 with TRBJ2-7, with a weak D call TRBD1 (5 bases). V was cut by 6 bases and J by 6 bases, with 9 bases left in between. CDR3 size: 11 residues. Germline CDR1 and CDR2: MNHEY and SVGAGI.

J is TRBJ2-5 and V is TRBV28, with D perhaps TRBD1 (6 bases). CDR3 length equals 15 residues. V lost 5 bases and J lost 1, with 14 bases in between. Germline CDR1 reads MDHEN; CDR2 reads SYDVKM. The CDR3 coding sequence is TGTGCCAGCAGTGGGACACGGATGCCCCAAGAGACCCAGTACTTC. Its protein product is CASSGTRMPQETQYF.

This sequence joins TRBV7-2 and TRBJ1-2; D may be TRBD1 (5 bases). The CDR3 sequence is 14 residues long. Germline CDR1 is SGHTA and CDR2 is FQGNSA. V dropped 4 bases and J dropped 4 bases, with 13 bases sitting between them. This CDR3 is CASSSTTGTYGYTF. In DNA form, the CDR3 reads TGTGCCAGCAGCTCCACCACAGGAACCTATGGCTACACCTTC.

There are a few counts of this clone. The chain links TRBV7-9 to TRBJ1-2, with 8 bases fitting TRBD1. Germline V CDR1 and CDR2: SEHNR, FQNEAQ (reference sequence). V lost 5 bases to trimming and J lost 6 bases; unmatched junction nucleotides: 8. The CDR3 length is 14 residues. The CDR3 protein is CASSALQGVDGYTF. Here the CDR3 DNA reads TGTGCCAGCAGCGCCTTACAGGGGGTGGATGGCTACACCTTC. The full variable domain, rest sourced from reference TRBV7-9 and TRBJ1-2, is DTGVSQNPRHKITKRGQNVTFRCDPISEHNRLYWYRQTLGQGPEFLTYFQNEAQLEKSRLLSDRFSAERPKGSFSTLEIQRTEQGDSAMYLCASSALQGVDGYTFGSGTRLTVV.

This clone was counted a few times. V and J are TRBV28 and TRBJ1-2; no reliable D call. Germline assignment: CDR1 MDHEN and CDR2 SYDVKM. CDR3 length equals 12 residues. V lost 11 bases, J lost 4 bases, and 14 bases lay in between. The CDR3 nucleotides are TGTGCCTCCGGGGAACTGATCTATGGCTACACCTTC. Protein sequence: CASGELIYGYTF.

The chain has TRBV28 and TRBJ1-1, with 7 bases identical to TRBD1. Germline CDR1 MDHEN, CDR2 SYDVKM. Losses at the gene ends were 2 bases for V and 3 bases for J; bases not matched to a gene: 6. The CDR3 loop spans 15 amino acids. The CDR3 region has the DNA TGTGCCAGCAGTTTAGGGGGAACAGGGGACACTGAAGCTTTCTTT. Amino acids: CASSLGGTGDTEAFF. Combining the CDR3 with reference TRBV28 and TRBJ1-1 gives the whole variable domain DVKVTQSSRYLVKRTGEKVFLECVQDMDHENMFWYRQDPGLGLRLIYFSYDVKMKEKGDIPEGYSVSREKKERFSLILESASTNQTSMYLCASSLGGTGDTEAFFGQGTRLTVV.

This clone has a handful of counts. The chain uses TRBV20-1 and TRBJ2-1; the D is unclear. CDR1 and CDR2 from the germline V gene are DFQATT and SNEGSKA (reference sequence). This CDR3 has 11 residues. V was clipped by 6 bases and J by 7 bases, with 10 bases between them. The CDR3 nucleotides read TGCAGTGCAGGACCCACTAATGAGCAGTTCTTC. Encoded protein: CSAGPTNEQFF.

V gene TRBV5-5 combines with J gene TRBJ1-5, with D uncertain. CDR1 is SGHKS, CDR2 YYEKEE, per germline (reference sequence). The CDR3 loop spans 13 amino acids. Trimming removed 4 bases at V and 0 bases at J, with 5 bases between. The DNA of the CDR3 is TGTGCCAGCAGCGTATATAGCAATCAGCCCCAGCATTTT. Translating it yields CASSVYSNQPQHF.

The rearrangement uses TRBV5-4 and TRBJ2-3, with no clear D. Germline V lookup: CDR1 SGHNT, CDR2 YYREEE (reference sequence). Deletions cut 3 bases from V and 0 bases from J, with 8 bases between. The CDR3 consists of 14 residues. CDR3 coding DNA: TGTGCCAGCAGCTGGACGGCGAGCACAGATACGCAGTATTTT. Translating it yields CASSWTASTDTQYF. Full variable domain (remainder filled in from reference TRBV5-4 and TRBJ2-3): ETGVTQSPTHLIKTRGQQVTLRCSSQSGHNTVSWYQQALGQGPQFIFQYYREEENGRGNFPPRFSGLQFPNYSSELNVNALELDDSALYLCASSWTASTDTQYFGPGTRLTVL.

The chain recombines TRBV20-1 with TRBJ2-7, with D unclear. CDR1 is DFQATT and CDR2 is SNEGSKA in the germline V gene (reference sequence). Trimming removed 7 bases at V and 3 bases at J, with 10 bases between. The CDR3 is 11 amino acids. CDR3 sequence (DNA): TGCAGTGGGGGTCAAAACTACGAGCAGTACTTC. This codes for CSGGQNYEQYF.